This is a list of T cell receptor beta chains from one sample in a study of control samples from healthy donors and cancer patients. This table comes from immunoSEQ multiplex PCR, and its TCRdb copy is limited to in-frame clones, with some not included. The sample yields 60,000 to 70,000 clones, 75% to 90% seen once. The sequenced sample was PBMCs. These receptor sequences come from a woman aged 50 to 60 with lung cancer. Each CDR3 is given with its conserved first and last residue. D genes are given only for firm matches. Size tells how often a clone was seen (once, few, many) or the class of an expanded clone, and some rows leave it out.

>TRBJ1-6|NA|NA|TRBV4-3|14
TGCGCCAGCAGCATGGGACTGCAGAATTCACCCCTCCACTTT
CASSMGLQNSPLHF
>TRBJ1-2|NA|NA|TRBV28|15
TGTGCCAGCAGTTTATTTTCGACAGAAAACTATGGCTACACCTTC
CASSLFSTENYGYTF
>TRBJ1-5|few|TRBD1|TRBV5-5|13
TGTGCCAGCAGCTTTCAGGGGGAACAGCCCCAGCATTTT
CASSFQGEQPQHF
>TRBJ1-2|NA|TRBD1|TRBV28|15
TGTGCCAGCAGTTCTCCCGGGACAGGGGAATACGGCTACACCTTC
CASSSPGTGEYGYTF
>TRBJ2-7|few|NA|TRBV27|14
TGTGCCAGCAGTCCAAGACAGTCTTCCCACGAGCAGTACTTC
CASSPRQSSHEQYF
>TRBJ1-1|NA|NA|TRBV11-2|13
TGTGCCAGCAGCTTACTACGCAACACTGAAGCTTTCTTT
CASSLLRNTEAFF
>TRBJ2-3|NA|NA|TRBV7-2|12
TGTGCCAGCAGCTCGCAAGGGGATACGCAGTATTTT
CASSSQGDTQYF
>TRBJ1-2|NA|NA|TRBV30|15
TGTGCCTGGAGTGTACTGGGCAGCCCTAACTATGGCTACACCTTC
CAWSVLGSPNYGYTF
>TRBJ1-1|NA|NA|TRBV3-1/TRBV3-2|15
TGTGCCAGCAGCCATGGGGGGCGAAGGAACACTGAAGCTTTCTTT
CASSHGGRRNTEAFF
>TRBJ1-6|NA|NA|TRBV7-9|16
TGTGCCAGCAGCTTATCGGGGAAAAGGGGACGATCACCCCTCCACTTT
CASSLSGKRGRSPLHF
>TRBJ1-2|NA|TRBD1|TRBV19|15
TGTGCCAGTAGTACCCATCGACAGGGAAACTATGGCTACACCTTC
CASSTHRQGNYGYTF
>TRBJ2-2|NA|TRBD2|TRBV6-4|18
TGTGCCAGCAGTGCAGGACTAGCGGGGGGCACGAACACCGGGGAGCTGTTTTTT
CASSAGLAGGTNTGELFF
>TRBJ1-2|NA|NA|TRBV19|15
TGTGCCAGTAGTATAGATGCGCCAACAGGGAACGGCTACACCTTC
CASSIDAPTGNGYTF
>TRBJ2-2|NA|NA|TRBV7-3|12
TGTGCCAGCAGCTTTCAGGCCGGGGAGCTGTTTTTT
CASSFQAGELFF
>TRBJ2-7|once|NA|TRBV15|14
TGTGCCACCAGCAGAGAGGCAGGTTCCTACGAGCAGTACTTC
CATSREAGSYEQYF
>TRBJ2-5|NA|NA|TRBV5-1|13
TGCGCCAGCAGACAAACTAGTATAGAGACCCAGTACTTC
CASRQTSIETQYF
>TRBJ2-3|once|NA|TRBV19|13
TGTGCCAGTAGCCGCACGAGGGCAGATACGCAGTATTTT
CASSRTRADTQYF
>TRBJ2-7|NA|TRBD1|TRBV7-2|16
TGTGCCAGCAGCTTGGTGGACAGGCCGAGCTCCTACGAGCAGTACTTC
CASSLVDRPSSYEQYF
>TRBJ1-2|NA|NA|TRBV5-6|15
TGTGCCAGCAGCTTACGGTCAGGGTCGGACTATGGCTACACCTTC
CASSLRSGSDYGYTF
>TRBJ1-5|NA|NA|TRBV7-8|17
TGTGCCAGCAGCTCAGCTGCGACAGGCGGAGGCAATCAGCCCCAGCATTTT
CASSSAATGGGNQPQHF
>TRBJ1-2|NA|NA|TRBV5-6|15
TGTGCCAGCACCTTATCAGGGGCGGGCTACTATGGCTACACCTTC
CASTLSGAGYYGYTF
>TRBJ2-2|NA|NA|TRBV29-1|13
TGCAGCGTCTCAAAAGGGAACACCGGGGAGCTGTTTTTT
CSVSKGNTGELFF
>TRBJ2-1|NA|NA|TRBV19|17
TGTGCCAGTAGTATTTTCCACAGACAGCCCTCCTACAATGAGCAGTTCTTC
CASSIFHRQPSYNEQFF
>TRBJ1-2|NA|TRBD1|TRBV28|13
TGTGCCAGCACCGACAGGGGCGGCTATGGCTACACCTTC
CASTDRGGYGYTF
>TRBJ1-1|once|TRBD1|TRBV25-1|14
TGTGCCAGCAGTCTGACAGGGGGTGCCACTGAAGCTTTCTTT
CASSLTGGATEAFF
>TRBJ1-4|NA|NA|TRBV4-2|14
TGTGCCAGCAGCCAAGTAGTAAACGGGGAAAAACTGTTTTTT
CASSQVVNGEKLFF
>TRBJ2-7|NA|TRBD1|TRBV19|13
TGTGCCAGCAGACAGGGTAACGCGTACGAGCAGTACTTC
CASRQGNAYEQYF
>TRBJ1-6|NA|TRBD1|TRBV5-1|14
TGCGCCAGCAGCTCGGGACAGGGGAGGACACCCCTCCACTTT
CASSSGQGRTPLHF
>TRBJ2-7|NA|NA|TRBV3-1/TRBV3-2|15
TGTGCCAGCAGCCTCTCCACAGGACAATTCTACGAGCAGTACTTC
CASSLSTGQFYEQYF
>TRBJ1-1|NA|NA|TRBV18|14
TGTGCCAGCTCACCAGGCTGGGGTCACACTGAAGCTTTCTTT
CASSPGWGHTEAFF
>TRBJ2-5|once|NA|TRBV12-3/TRBV12-4|13
TGTGCCAGCAGCTCCGACTATAGGGAGACCCAGTACTTC
CASSSDYRETQYF
>TRBJ1-1|NA|TRBD1|TRBV10-3|17
TGTGCCATCAGTGAGAATACTCCGGGACAGGGGTCCACTGAAGCTTTCTTT
CAISENTPGQGSTEAFF